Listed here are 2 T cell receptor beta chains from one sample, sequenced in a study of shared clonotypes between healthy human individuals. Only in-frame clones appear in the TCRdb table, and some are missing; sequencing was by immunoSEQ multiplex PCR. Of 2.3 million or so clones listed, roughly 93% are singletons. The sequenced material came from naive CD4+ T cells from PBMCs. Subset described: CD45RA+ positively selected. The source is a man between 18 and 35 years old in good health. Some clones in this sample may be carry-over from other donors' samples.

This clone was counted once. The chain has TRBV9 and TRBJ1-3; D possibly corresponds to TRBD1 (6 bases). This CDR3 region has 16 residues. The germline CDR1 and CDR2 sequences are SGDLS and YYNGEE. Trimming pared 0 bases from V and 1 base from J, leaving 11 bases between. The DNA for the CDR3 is TGTGCCAGCAGCGTAGCCCGAGGGGGGTCTGGAAACACCATATATTTT. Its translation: CASSVARGGSGNTIYF.

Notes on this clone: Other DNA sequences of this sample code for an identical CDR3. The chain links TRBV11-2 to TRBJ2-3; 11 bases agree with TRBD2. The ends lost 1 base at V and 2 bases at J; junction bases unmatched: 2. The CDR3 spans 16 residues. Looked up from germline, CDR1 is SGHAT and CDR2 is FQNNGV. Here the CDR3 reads CASSLVAGGATDTQYF. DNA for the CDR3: TGTGCCAGCAGCTTAGTAGCGGGAGGGGCCACAGATACGCAGTATTTT.